Shown below are 31 T cell receptor beta chains from a single sample sequenced in a study of blood T cell repertoires in COVID-19. Only in-frame clones appear in the TCRdb table, and some are missing; sequencing was by immunoSEQ multiplex PCR. The table has around 200,000 clones, 80% to 90% seen once. Sequencing was done on a sample of peripheral blood. The receptor set was obtained from a woman aged 50 to 60 with acute or convalescent COVID-19.

CDR3 bases: TGTGCCACCAGCAGAGAGTCCCAGGGTAGGGGAAAACTGTTTTTT. Translation gives CATSRESQGRGKLFF. The chain links TRBV15 to TRBJ1-4; D may be TRBD1 (5 bases). There are 15 residues in the CDR3. Germline assignment: CDR1 LNHNV and CDR2 YYDKDF (reference sequence). Deletions cut 0 bases from V and 10 bases from J, with 15 bases between.

This chain uses TRBV11-3 with TRBJ2-7; possibly TRBD1 for D (5 bases). The CDR3 runs to 14 residues. Germline V gene data show CDR1 as SGHNT and CDR2 as YENEEA. V was cut by 1 base and J by 4 bases, with 11 bases left in between. The CDR3 loop reads CASSLGGSKYEQYF. The CDR3 region has the DNA TGTGCCAGCAGCTTAGGGGGCAGTAAATACGAGCAGTACTTC.

Regarding this clone: The sample carries other DNA sequences with the same CDR3. The chain links TRBV9 to TRBJ2-7; perhaps TRBD1 as D (5 bases). Deletions cut 2 bases from V and 3 bases from J, with 12 bases between. Germline lookup yields CDR1 SGDLS and CDR2 YYNGEE. This CDR3 is built from 14 residues. CDR3 protein: CASSVGQGGYEQYF. CDR3 bases: TGTGCCAGCAGCGTGGGGCAAGGCGGCTACGAGCAGTACTTC.

The chain uses TRBV18 and TRBJ2-5, with D possibly being TRBD1 (5 bases). The V gene lost 3 bases and the J gene lost 4 bases, with 12 bases spanning the gap. The germline V gene has CDR1 KGHSH and CDR2 LQKENI. This CDR3 spans 14 amino acids. Written as DNA, the CDR3 is TGTGCCAGCTCACCTCAGAACAGGCCAGAGACCCAGTACTTC. The encoded protein is CASSPQNRPETQYF.

V and J are TRBV25-1 and TRBJ2-2; 7 bases align to TRBD1. V lost 3 bases, J lost 0 bases, and 4 bases stayed unmatched. The germline CDR1 and CDR2 sequences are MGHDK and SYGVNS. CDR3 size: 16 residues. DNA of the CDR3: TGTGCCAGCAGTGATTTTGGGACAGCGAACACCGGGGAGCTGTTTTTT. This translates into CASSDFGTANTGELFF. The full variable domain, rest sourced from reference TRBV25-1 and TRBJ2-2, is EADIYQTPRYLVIGTGKKITLECSQTMGHDKMYWYQQDPGMELHLIHYSYGVNSTEKGDLSSESTVSRIRTEHFPLTLESARPSHTSQYLCASSDFGTANTGELFFGEGSRLTVL.

The chain links TRBV6-5 to TRBJ1-1; TRBD1 is a possible D gene (6 bases). The V end was cut by 6 bases, the J end by 4 bases, with 15 bases between. The length of the CDR3 is 14 residues. CDR1 MNHEY and CDR2 SVGAGI come from the germline V gene. The CDR3 spells CASSRMDSSTEAFF. In DNA, the CDR3 is TGTGCCAGCAGCCGTATGGACAGTAGCACTGAAGCTTTCTTT.

V and J are TRBV9 and TRBJ1-4; TRBD1 matches at 8 bases. The CDR3 has 16 residues. Germline V gene sequence: CDR1 SGDLS, CDR2 YYNGEE. V shed 2 bases, J shed 5 bases, and the junction held 8 bases outside the gene matches. The CDR3 nucleotides are TGTGCCAGCAGCGTGCAACCAGGGGGCGAGAATGAAAAACTGTTTTTT. Translation gives CASSVQPGGENEKLFF.

This rearrangement joins TRBV5-1 to TRBJ2-6; D gene uncertain. The germline V gene has CDR1 SGHRS and CDR2 YFSETQ. The CDR3 sequence is 14 residues long. Trimming shortened V by 2 bases and J by 4 bases, and 7 bases separated the two germline ends. CDR3 in DNA: TGCGCCAGCAGCTTCGAGACAGGGGCCAACGTCCTGACTTTC. Its translation is CASSFETGANVLTF.

This chain uses TRBV18 with TRBJ2-7, with TRBD2 matching 7 bases. This CDR3 spans 15 amino acids. Germline CDR1 reads KGHSH; CDR2 reads LQKENI. J gave up 4 bases and V 6 bases, and 12 bases lay outside the gene matches. The CDR3 nucleotides read TGTGCCAGCTCCCTCGTGCGGGAGTTGTTGTACGAGCAGTACTTC. Translated: CASSLVRELLYEQYF. Supplemented by reference TRBV18 and TRBJ2-7, the full variable domain reads NAGVMQNPRHLVRRRGQEARLRCSPMKGHSHVYWYRQLPEEGLKFMVYLQKENIIDESGMPKERFSAEFPKEGPSILRIQQVVRGDSAAYFCASSLVRELLYEQYFGPGTRLTVT.

This sequence joins TRBV29-1 and TRBJ1-4; weak D call: TRBD1 (6 bases). Between the trimmed V and J ends, which lost 4 bases and 4 bases, there was a span of 10 bases. Germline V gene lookup returns CDR1 SQVTM and CDR2 ANQGSEA. The CDR3 loop spans 13 amino acids. CDR3 residues: CSVVGQSNEKLFF. The CDR3 DNA follows: TGCAGCGTTGTAGGACAGAGTAATGAAAAACTGTTTTTT. Looking up the rest from reference TRBV29-1 and TRBJ1-4 gives the full variable domain: SAVISQKPSRDICQRGTSLTIQCQVDSQVTMMFWYRQQPGQSLTLIATANQGSEATYESGFVIDKFPISRPNLTFSTLTVSNMSPEDSSIYLCSVVGQSNEKLFFGSGTQLSVL.

The chain uses TRBV3-1 (or the pseudogene TRBV3-2) and TRBJ2-1; 8 bases map to TRBD2. The CDR3 spans 16 residues. Unmatched junction bases numbered 10, after V lost 5 bases and J lost 4 bases. Germline V gene sequence: CDR1 LGHDT, CDR2 YNNKEL (reference sequence). The CDR3 nucleotides are TGTGCCAGCAGCTTCTCAGCGGGAGCCGAATACAATGAGCAGTTCTTC. Amino acid sequence: CASSFSAGAEYNEQFF.

The genes are TRBV7-2 and TRBJ1-1, with 7 bases fitting TRBD1. This CDR3 comprises 14 residues. Germline V lookup: CDR1 SGHTA, CDR2 FQGNSA. Trimming took 3 bases from V and 0 from J; bases not matched to a gene: 1. The chain's CDR3 is CASSFDRVNTEAFF. The CDR3 coding sequence is TGTGCCAGCAGCTTCGACAGGGTGAACACTGAAGCTTTCTTT.

The V and J genes are TRBV7-9 and TRBJ2-3; tentatively, D is TRBD1 (5 bases). Per germline, CDR1 SEHNR and CDR2 FQNEAQ (reference sequence). Between the trimmed V and J ends, which lost 5 bases and 5 bases, there was a span of 8 bases. CDR3 length equals 12 residues. The CDR3 protein is CASSPTGDTQYF. CDR3 in DNA: TGTGCCAGCAGCCCAACAGGAGATACGCAGTATTTT.

The chain joins TRBV4-1 to TRBJ2-7; unclear D gene. V lost 1 base, J lost 0 bases, and 10 bases lay in between. CDR3 length: 15 amino acids. Germline CDR1 reads MGHRA; CDR2 reads YSYEKL. DNA for the CDR3: TGCGCCAGCAGCCAAGTGTCCGGGTTCTCCTACGAGCAGTACTTC. Its translation is CASSQVSGFSYEQYF.

This chain links TRBV7-2 with TRBJ2-3; D is perhaps TRBD2 (5 bases). CDR1 is SGHTA and CDR2 is FQGNSA in the germline V gene. The germline V and J ends were trimmed by 5 bases and 5 bases, with 14 bases remaining between them. The CDR3 has 14 residues. CDR3 nucleotide sequence: TGTGCCAGCAGCACGAGGGTCATCGGAGATACGCAGTATTTT. Translated: CASSTRVIGDTQYF.

The chain links TRBV7-2 to TRBJ2-1; 7 bases line up with TRBD2. Trimming cost V 5 bases and J 8 bases; bases outside gene matches: 9. The CDR3 covers 14 residues. Germline V CDR1 and CDR2: SGHTA, FQGNSA. For the CDR3, the DNA is TGTGCCAGCAGCCCGGGGGACTATTGGGATGAGCAGTTCTTC. Encoded protein: CASSPGDYWDEQFF.

J is TRBJ1-1 and V is TRBV10-1, with D uncertain. Trimming stripped 10 bases from V and 1 base from J, with 16 bases between. The CDR3 contains 14 residues. Germline V gene sequence: CDR1 WNHNN, CDR2 SYGVQD (reference sequence). CDR3 protein: CAIYAVRENTEAFF. CDR3 nucleotides: TGCGCCATCTACGCGGTCAGAGAGAACACTGAAGCTTTCTTT.

The DNA for the CDR3 is TGTGCCTGGAGTACTGGGACAGGGGTAACTGAAGCTTTCTTT. This sequence encodes CAWSTGTGVTEAFF. This sequence joins TRBV30 and TRBJ1-1, with 10 bases fitting TRBD1. The ends lost 2 bases at V and 5 bases at J; junction bases unmatched: 5. Per germline, CDR1 GTSNPN and CDR2 SVGIG (reference sequence). The CDR3 length is 14 residues.

The chain combines TRBV5-6 with TRBJ1-1; 11 bases align to TRBD1. The germline CDR1 and CDR2 sequences are SGHDT and YYEEEE. Trimming cost V 2 bases and J 5 bases; bases outside gene matches: 5. The CDR3 extends over 15 amino acids. CDR3 sequence (DNA): TGTGCCAGCAGCTTCGGGACAGGGGGAAGAACTGAAGCTTTCTTT. It is translated as CASSFGTGGRTEAFF.

This clone was recorded only once. The chain recombines TRBV27 with TRBJ1-2; TRBD1 might be the D (6 bases). This CDR3 comprises 11 residues. CDR1 is MNHEY, CDR2 SMNVEV, per germline (reference sequence). Trimming stripped 10 bases from V and 8 bases from J, with 14 bases between. The CDR3 DNA follows: TGTGCCACCCGGCAGGGGAGCGGCTACACCTTC. Translated, it gives CATRQGSGYTF.

The rearrangement links TRBV10-2 to TRBJ2-1, with TRBD1 identical over 9 bases. The CDR3 consists of 15 residues. Trimming cost V 3 bases and J 8 bases; bases outside gene matches: 8. Germline loops: CDR1 WSHSY, CDR2 SAAADI. The CDR3 sequence: CASSDQGTGSDEQFF. The CDR3, as DNA: TGCGCCAGCAGTGACCAAGGGACAGGGAGCGATGAGCAGTTCTTC.

This clone has more than one count but fewer than ten. The genes are TRBV9 and TRBJ1-3; D may be TRBD1 (6 bases). Per the germline V gene, CDR1 is SGDLS and CDR2 is YYNGEE. V was cut by 4 bases and J by 1 base, with 18 bases left in between. The CDR3 covers 17 residues. CDR3 region: CASSLGAGAVSGNTIYF. CDR3 DNA: TGTGCCAGCAGCCTGGGGGCAGGGGCCGTTTCTGGAAACACCATATATTTT.

The CDR3 DNA follows: TGTGCCAGCACCCCCGGGAGGGCTACTGGGGCCAACGTCCTGACTTTC. Amino acid sequence: CASTPGRATGANVLTF. This chain joins TRBV7-2 and TRBJ2-6; TRBD2 matches 8 bases. The V gene's germline CDR1 is SGHTA and CDR2 FQGNSA. This CDR3 spans 16 amino acids. Trimming removed 7 bases from V and 2 bases from J; junction bases left unmatched: 7.

The chain recombines TRBV7-9 with TRBJ2-6, with 8 bases that match TRBD1. Germline values: CDR1 SEHNR, CDR2 FQNEAQ (reference sequence). There are 16 residues in the CDR3. The V gene end was trimmed by 3 bases and the J gene end by 0 bases; junction bases not matched to a gene: 1. The CDR3 is CASSLGTGSGANVLTF. The DNA for the CDR3 is TGTGCCAGCAGCTTGGGGACAGGCTCTGGGGCCAACGTCCTGACTTTC.

This chain links TRBV5-1 with TRBJ2-3; 8 nucleotides agree with TRBD2. With V trimmed by 2 bases and J by 2 bases, 4 bases remained unmatched. CDR3 size: 15 residues. CDR1 is SGHRS, CDR2 YFSETQ, per germline. CDR3 in amino acids: CASSLAAGVTDTQYF. DNA for the CDR3: TGCGCCAGCAGCTTAGCAGCGGGGGTCACAGATACGCAGTATTTT.

V is TRBV6-2 or TRBV6-3 and J is TRBJ1-4, with D possibly TRBD1 on 5 matching bases. Deletions cut 0 bases from V and 4 bases from J, with 15 bases between. This CDR3 comprises 17 residues. CDR1 is MNHEY and CDR2 is SVGEGT in the germline V gene. In DNA form, the CDR3 reads TGTGCCAGCAGTTACTCGAATCTGGGGCTGGGTAATGAAAAACTGTTTTTT. It specifies CASSYSNLGLGNEKLFF.

The rearrangement uses TRBV19 and TRBJ2-5, with 9 bases matching TRBD1. The CDR3 runs to 15 residues. V shed 4 bases and J 0 bases; nucleotides not matched to a gene: 3. Germline V CDR1 and CDR2: LNHDA, SQIVND (reference sequence). CDR3 in DNA: TGTGCCAGTAGTAGGACAGGGGACCACCAAGAGACCCAGTACTTC. Translation gives CASSRTGDHQETQYF. The variable domain in full, completed from reference TRBV19 and TRBJ2-5, reads DGGITQSPKYLFRKEGQNVTLSCEQNLNHDAMYWYRQDPGQGLRLIYYSQIVNDFQKGDIAEGYSVSREKKESFPLTVTSAQKNPTAFYLCASSRTGDHQETQYFGPGTRLLVL.

V is TRBV7-9 and J is TRBJ1-4; no definite D call. The CDR3 consists of 15 residues. V was clipped by 0 bases and J by 8 bases, with 13 bases between them. Germline CDR1 is SEHNR and CDR2 is FQNEAQ (reference sequence). Here the CDR3 reads CASSLASLGGEKLFF. In nucleotides, the CDR3 is TGTGCCAGCAGCTTAGCCTCTCTGGGAGGGGAAAAACTGTTTTTT.

The chain links TRBV18 to TRBJ1-3; no definite D call. Trimming pared 5 bases from V and 2 bases from J, leaving 13 bases between. Germline V lookup: CDR1 KGHSH, CDR2 LQKENI. The CDR3 runs to 15 residues. The DNA of the CDR3 is TGTGCCAGCTCATCCCAACGGGAGACTGGAAACACCATATATTTT. This codes for CASSSQRETGNTIYF.

The chain recombines TRBV9 with TRBJ2-3; 10 positions match TRBD2. CDR3 length: 15 residues. Trimming removed 0 bases from V and 5 bases from J; junction bases left unmatched: 3. The germline V gene encodes CDR1 SGDLS and CDR2 YYNGEE. CDR3 bases: TGTGCCAGCAGCGTAGCACTAGCGGGACTAGATACGCAGTATTTT. Protein: CASSVALAGLDTQYF.

This chain connects TRBV10-2 to TRBJ2-3; D gene uncertain. The CDR3 has 14 amino acids. Trimming shortened V by 4 bases and J by 0 bases, and 8 bases separated the two germline ends. Germline lookup yields CDR1 WSHSY and CDR2 SAAADI. As DNA, the CDR3 is TGCGCCAGCAGTGTGGGCAGCAGCACAGATACGCAGTATTTT. Encoded protein: CASSVGSSTDTQYF.